This T cell receptor beta chain stems from a study of blood T cell repertoires in COVID-19 (dated by TCRdb to between 2020 and 2021). A note on the overall study: Collaborator samples came from the United States, Italy and Spain and covered acute and convalescent phases of COVID-19. Samples came from the ongoing ImmuneRACE study (first 160 participants) plus 1,254 subjects from 6 global collaborators. The material from the prospective study consisted of cDNA or gDNA derived from T cells, B-cell-depleted T cells, or PBMCs. Where available, HLA class I and class II types were taken from metadata supplied by the sample provider and were not determined by assay-based typing. The sample metadata nearly always contained a de-identified subject ID, COVID-19 status, age in years and sex. The repertoires were made available in a free public database intended to serve as a resource for research on the immune response to SARS-CoV-2. Subjects who had been exposed to COVID-19, were actively infected with it, or had recovered from it provided the deeply sampled blood TCRbeta repertoires that made up the dataset.

For this clone: No cognate antigen has been identified for it. One base away there is no much larger clone; base qualities are not given.

The immunoSEQ Assay, a bias-controlled multiplex PCR, was used to amplify TCRbeta CDR3 regions from genomic DNA. Under the source paper's analysis protocol: Nucleated cell counts per sample were estimated from amplification of reference gene primers within the assay. Sequence reads were collapsed and filtered to measure the absolute abundance of every unique TCRbeta CDR3 rearrangement. For each sample, productive Simpson clonality was calculated by taking the square root of Simpson's diversity index across productive rearrangements. In TCRdb, the immuneACCESS table is reduced to in-frame sequences with V and J assigned. These tables do not hold every clone; where another copy was compared, an unresolved V gene accounts for under half, and the others remain unexplained. V and J calls and clone size are given by that table; D and trimming were obtained from the DNA. The sample data list approximately 250,000 clones, and approximately 86% of these were observed just once. The top ten hold just under 9% of the sample.

According to the germline V gene, CDR1 reads SQVTM and CDR2 reads ANQGSEA. Trimmed from V: 7 bases; trimmed from J: 6 bases; junction bases lacking a gene match: 8. The CDR3 sequence holds 13 residues, the cysteine and phenylalanine included. Only the CDR3 DNA is retained, 39 bases long and in frame from the first base. Collaborating institutions collected whole blood in K2EDTA tubes following their own protocols. Collaborator samples were shipped for TCRbeta analysis as frozen whole blood, isolated PBMCs, or DNA extracted from either sample type. Summary of the overall study and its limitations: Clinical and demographic metadata were provided uncurated, with the amount varying by source and participant.

Sequencing was carried out using peripheral blood. Here the chain combines TRBV29-1 and TRBJ2-1, with 8 junctional bases fitting TRBD1. The receptor was derived from a man between 35 and 55 years old with active or convalescent COVID-19. DNA sequence: TGCAGCGCTCAGACAGGGGTCGGCAATGAGCAGTTCTTC. This sequence encodes CSAQTGVGNEQFF.